The sequence of this T cell receptor (beta chain) was determined in a study of early T cells in non-severe SARS-CoV-2 infection. Study at large: The study sequenced bulk RNA from unsorted whole blood, with chains unpaired. Study-wide findings and caveats: Comparison of clonotypes with VDJdb favored anti-spike CD8 responses while missing private and CD4 specificities.

This CDR3 comprises 14 residues. After removal of 6 bases from V and 8 bases from J, the junction contained 6 bases not matched to a gene. Germline V gene lookup returns CDR1 ENHRY and CDR2 SYGVKD. Individual cDNA molecules were tagged with unique molecular identifiers. TCRdb passed the 5' RACE reads through MiXCR, listing each CDR3 protein once. The table records some 38,000 distinct CDR3 sequences, 3.5% to 5% of them present only once. This clonotype was recorded many times. The antigen is unknown. This receptor was taken from an adult who was a healthcare worker with PCR-confirmed SARS-CoV-2 infection or an uninfected control (not recorded which). The rearrangement uses TRBV10-3 and TRBJ2-1; TRBD1 agrees at 11 bases. Source material: whole blood. The CDR3, as DNA: TGTGCCATCAGGACCGGACAGGGGGCGGATGAGCAGTTCTTC. Amino acid sequence: CAIRTGQGADEQFF.